A selection of T cell receptor beta chains follows, all from one sample in a study of blood T cells in healthy people across ages. TCRdb re-called the 5' RACE reads through MiXCR, storing one row per CDR3 protein. The sample shows around 800,000 distinct CDR3 sequences, roughly 44% of them seen only once. Sample: blood. The receptors were sampled from a man aged 60-69 years in good health. The CDR3 runs from the conserved cysteine through the conserved F or W. A D gene is named only where the DNA matches it firmly. Only some rows state a clone size, as once, few, many or a class for expanded clones.

v_gene: TRBV15; j_gene: TRBJ1-5; abundance: .; d_gene: TRBD1; CDR3aa: CATSRDRPGTGENSNQPQHF; CDR3nt: TGTGCCACCAGCAGAGATAGACCCGGGACAGGGGAAAATAGCAATCAGCCCCAGCATTTT
v_gene: TRBV6-5; j_gene: TRBJ1-1; abundance: .; d_gene: .; CDR3aa: CASMARRETEAFF; CDR3nt: TGTGCCAGCATGGCCAGGCGGGAGACTGAAGCTTTCTTT
v_gene: TRBV7-9; j_gene: TRBJ2-7; abundance: few; d_gene: TRBD2; CDR3aa: CASSLEPGGLPYEQYF; CDR3nt: TGTGCCAGCAGCTTAGAGCCGGGGGGACTTCCCTACGAGCAGTACTTC
v_gene: TRBV29-1; j_gene: TRBJ2-7; abundance: .; d_gene: .; CDR3aa: CSVNQGYEQYF; CDR3nt: TGCAGCGTCAACCAGGGGTACGAGCAGTACTTC
v_gene: TRBV24-1; j_gene: TRBJ2-6; abundance: .; d_gene: .; CDR3aa: CATSGQGGEANVLTF; CDR3nt: TGTGCCACCAGTGGTCAGGGTGGTGAGGCCAACGTCCTGACTTTC
v_gene: TRBV12-3/TRBV12-4; j_gene: TRBJ2-7; abundance: .; d_gene: TRBD2; CDR3aa: CASSLGGTTLSEQYF; CDR3nt: TGTGCCAGCAGCTTGGGCGGGACTACTCTCTCCGAGCAGTACTTC
v_gene: TRBV20-1; j_gene: TRBJ2-5; abundance: few; d_gene: .; CDR3aa: CSARDLSRKETQYF; CDR3nt: TGCAGTGCTAGAGATCTTTCCAGAAAAGAGACCCAGTACTTC
v_gene: TRBV7-3; j_gene: TRBJ2-7; abundance: .; d_gene: .; CDR3aa: CASSLGNTVDYEQYF; CDR3nt: TGTGCCAGCAGCTTAGGAAATACAGTGGACTACGAGCAGTACTTC
v_gene: TRBV6-2/TRBV6-3; j_gene: TRBJ2-5; abundance: .; d_gene: TRBD2; CDR3aa: CASSPPGLAGKETQYF; CDR3nt: TGTGCCAGCAGTCCACCCGGACTAGCGGGAAAAGAGACCCAGTACTTC
v_gene: TRBV6-2/TRBV6-3; j_gene: TRBJ1-5; abundance: .; d_gene: TRBD1; CDR3aa: CASSYSILQGSNQPQHF; CDR3nt: TGTGCCAGCAGTTACTCGATTTTACAGGGGTCCAATCAGCCCCAGCATTTT
v_gene: TRBV20-1; j_gene: TRBJ2-5; abundance: once; d_gene: TRBD2; CDR3aa: CSASGGAVKTQYF; CDR3nt: TGCAGTGCTAGCGGGGGGGCCGTAAAGACCCAGTACTTC
v_gene: TRBV5-5; j_gene: TRBJ1-1; abundance: once; d_gene: .; CDR3aa: CASSLARRERFTEAFF; CDR3nt: TGTGCCAGCAGCTTGGCCCGCAGGGAGCGCTTCACTGAAGCTTTCTTT
v_gene: TRBV6-6; j_gene: TRBJ2-7; abundance: .; d_gene: .; CDR3aa: CASRTGGNDEQYF; CDR3nt: TGTGCCAGCAGAACCGGGGGTAACGACGAGCAGTACTTC
v_gene: TRBV7-2; j_gene: TRBJ2-7; abundance: .; d_gene: .; CDR3aa: CASSSRGTQSYEQYF; CDR3nt: TGTGCCAGCAGCTCAAGGGGGACTCAATCCTACGAGCAGTACTTC
v_gene: TRBV29-1; j_gene: TRBJ2-3; abundance: few; d_gene: .; CDR3aa: CSVERDRADTQYF; CDR3nt: TGCAGCGTTGAAAGGGATCGCGCGGATACGCAGTATTTT
v_gene: TRBV3-1; j_gene: TRBJ2-3; abundance: .; d_gene: TRBD2; CDR3aa: CASSREAGGRSDTQYF; CDR3nt: TGTGCCAGCAGCCGAGAAGCGGGGGGGAGGTCAGATACGCAGTATTTT
v_gene: TRBV4-3; j_gene: TRBJ2-5; abundance: few; d_gene: TRBD2; CDR3aa: CASSQAGGGTQYF; CDR3nt: TGCGCCAGCAGCCAAGCCGGGGGGGGGACCCAGTACTTC
v_gene: TRBV27; j_gene: TRBJ2-1; abundance: few; d_gene: TRBD2; CDR3aa: CASSARRGVEQFF; CDR3nt: TGTGCCAGCAGTGCTAGGCGGGGGGTTGAGCAGTTCTTC
v_gene: TRBV20-1; j_gene: TRBJ1-4; abundance: .; d_gene: .; CDR3aa: CSARGPTGLDEKLFF; CDR3nt: TGCAGTGCTAGAGGTCCAACAGGCCTGGATGAAAAACTGTTTTTT
v_gene: TRBV3-1; j_gene: TRBJ2-7; abundance: .; d_gene: TRBD2; CDR3aa: CASSSPSSGGRTEQYF; CDR3nt: TGTGCCAGCAGCTCTCCGTCTAGCGGGGGTAGGACCGAGCAGTACTTC
v_gene: TRBV7-8; j_gene: TRBJ2-1; abundance: .; d_gene: .; CDR3aa: CASSKLVTTLSSYNEQFF; CDR3nt: TGTGCCAGCAGCAAACTGGTCACGACCCTGAGCTCCTACAATGAGCAGTTCTTC
v_gene: TRBV7-2; j_gene: TRBJ1-2; abundance: .; d_gene: .; CDR3aa: CASSLASTVYGYTF; CDR3nt: TGTGCCAGCAGCTTAGCGTCCACTGTGTATGGCTACACCTTC
v_gene: TRBV27; j_gene: TRBJ2-7; abundance: .; d_gene: .; CDR3aa: CASSSAYRRSYEQYF; CDR3nt: TGTGCCAGCAGTTCCGCTTACCGGCGGTCCTACGAGCAGTACTTC
v_gene: TRBV6-2/TRBV6-3; j_gene: TRBJ2-1; abundance: .; d_gene: TRBD2; CDR3aa: CASTRLAGAPVQFF; CDR3nt: TGTGCCAGCACCCGGCTAGCGGGGGCCCCGGTGCAGTTCTTC
v_gene: TRBV10-1; j_gene: TRBJ2-7; abundance: few; d_gene: .; CDR3aa: CASREGWLGYEQYF; CDR3nt: TGCGCCAGCAGAGAAGGTTGGCTGGGGTACGAGCAGTACTTC
v_gene: TRBV7-2; j_gene: TRBJ1-1; abundance: .; d_gene: .; CDR3aa: CASSLGVYTEAFF; CDR3nt: TGTGCCAGCAGCCTAGGGGTCTACACTGAAGCTTTCTTT
v_gene: TRBV6-2/TRBV6-3; j_gene: TRBJ2-7; abundance: .; d_gene: .; CDR3aa: CASSLFGTASYEQYF; CDR3nt: TGTGCCAGCAGCCTCTTCGGGACGGCCTCCTACGAGCAGTACTTC
v_gene: TRBV27; j_gene: TRBJ1-6; abundance: few; d_gene: .; CDR3aa: CASSSTGIYSPLHF; CDR3nt: TGTGCCAGCAGTTCCACGGGGATATATTCACCCCTCCACTTT
v_gene: TRBV14; j_gene: TRBJ1-2; abundance: few; d_gene: .; CDR3aa: CASSQGARARYTF; CDR3nt: TGTGCCAGCAGCCAAGGCGCCAGGGCGCGCTACACCTTC